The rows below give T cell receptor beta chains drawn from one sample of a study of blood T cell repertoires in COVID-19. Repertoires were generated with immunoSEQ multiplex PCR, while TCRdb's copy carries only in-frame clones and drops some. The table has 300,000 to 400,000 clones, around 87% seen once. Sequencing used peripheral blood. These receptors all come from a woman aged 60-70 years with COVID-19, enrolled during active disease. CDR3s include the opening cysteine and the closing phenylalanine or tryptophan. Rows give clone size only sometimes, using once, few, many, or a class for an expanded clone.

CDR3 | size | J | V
CASSRLGSNQPQHF | NA | TRBJ1-5 | TRBV3-1/TRBV3-2
CASTTGTGSQPQHF | NA | TRBJ1-5 | TRBV2
CASSYRTGTGGGYTF | NA | TRBJ1-2 | TRBV6-5
CASSPRTSVVYEQYF | NA | TRBJ2-7 | TRBV19
CASSRDRGPYEQYF | NA | TRBJ2-7 | TRBV4-1
CASSVQAGGGETQYF | NA | TRBJ2-5 | TRBV2
CASKEADRVYYGYTF | NA | TRBJ1-2 | TRBV5-1
CASSNSAGYYNEQFF | NA | TRBJ2-1 | TRBV19
CASSPGQAYEQYF | NA | TRBJ2-7 | TRBV27
CASSSSQGNYGYTF | few | TRBJ1-2 | TRBV6-5